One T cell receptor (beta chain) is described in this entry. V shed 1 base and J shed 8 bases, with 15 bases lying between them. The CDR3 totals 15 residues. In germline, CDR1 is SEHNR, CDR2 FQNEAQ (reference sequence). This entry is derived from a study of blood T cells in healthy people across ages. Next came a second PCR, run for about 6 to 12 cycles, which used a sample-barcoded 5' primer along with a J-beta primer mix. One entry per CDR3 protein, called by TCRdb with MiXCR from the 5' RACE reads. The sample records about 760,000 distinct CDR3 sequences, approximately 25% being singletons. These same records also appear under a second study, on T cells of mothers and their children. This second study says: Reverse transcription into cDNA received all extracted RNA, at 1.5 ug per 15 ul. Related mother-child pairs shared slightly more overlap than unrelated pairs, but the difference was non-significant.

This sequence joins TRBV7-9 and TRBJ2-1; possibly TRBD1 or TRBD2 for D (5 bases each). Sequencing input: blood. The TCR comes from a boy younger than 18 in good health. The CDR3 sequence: CASSLVGPDFYEQFF. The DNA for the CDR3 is TGTGCCAGCAGCTTAGTGGGACCCGACTTCTATGAGCAGTTCTTC.